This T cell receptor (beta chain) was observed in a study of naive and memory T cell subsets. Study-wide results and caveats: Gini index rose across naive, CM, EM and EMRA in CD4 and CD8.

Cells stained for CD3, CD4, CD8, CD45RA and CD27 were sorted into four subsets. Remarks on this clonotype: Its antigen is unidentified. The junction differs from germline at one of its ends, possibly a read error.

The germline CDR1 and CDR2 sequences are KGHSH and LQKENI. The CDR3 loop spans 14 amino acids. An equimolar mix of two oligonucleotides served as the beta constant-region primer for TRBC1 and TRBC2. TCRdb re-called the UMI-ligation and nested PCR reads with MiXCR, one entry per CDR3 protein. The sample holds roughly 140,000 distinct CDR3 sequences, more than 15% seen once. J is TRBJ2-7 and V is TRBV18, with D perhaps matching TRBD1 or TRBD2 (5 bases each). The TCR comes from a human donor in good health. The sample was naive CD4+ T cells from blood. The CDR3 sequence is CASSTGTVYYKQYF. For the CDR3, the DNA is TGTGCCAGCTCGACCGGGACGGTTTACTACAAGCAGTACTTC.